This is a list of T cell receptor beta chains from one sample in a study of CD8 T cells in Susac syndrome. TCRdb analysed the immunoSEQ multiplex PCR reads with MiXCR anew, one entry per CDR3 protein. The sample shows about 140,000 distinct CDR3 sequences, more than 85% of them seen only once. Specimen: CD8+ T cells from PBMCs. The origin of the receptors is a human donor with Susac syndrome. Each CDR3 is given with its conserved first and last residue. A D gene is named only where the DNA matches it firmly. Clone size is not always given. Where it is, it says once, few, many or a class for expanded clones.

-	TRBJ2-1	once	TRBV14	TGTGCCAGCAGCTTCATTAGGGAGGCGGGCAATGAGCAGTTCTTC	CASSFIREAGNEQFF
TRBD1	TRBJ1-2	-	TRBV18	TGTGCCAGCTCATCACGGGGGGACAGAGAGACTAACTATGGCTACACCTTC	CASSSRGDRETNYGYTF
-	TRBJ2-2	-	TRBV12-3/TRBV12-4	TGTGCCAGCAGTTTTACCGGGGAGCTGTTTTTT	CASSFTGELFF
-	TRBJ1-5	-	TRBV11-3	TGTGCCAGCAGCTTTGGAGTCGGTCAGCCCCAGCATTTT	CASSFGVGQPQHF
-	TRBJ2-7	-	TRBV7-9	TGTGCCACCGACGGGGCAGGGTACAACGAGCAGTACTTC	CATDGAGYNEQYF
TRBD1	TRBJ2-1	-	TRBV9	TGTGCCAGCACCCCGAGGTCCCAGGGGGCGGGGGAGCAGTTCTTC	CASTPRSQGAGEQFF
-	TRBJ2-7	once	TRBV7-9	TGTGCCAGCAGCTCGAGTAGGTACGACGAGCAGTACTTC	CASSSSRYDEQYF
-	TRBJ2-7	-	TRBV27	TGTGCCACCGGAGCTGGGGCCTCCTACGAGCAGTACTTC	CATGAGASYEQYF
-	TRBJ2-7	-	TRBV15	TGTGCCACCAGCAGCGGCGATATCGGGCAGTACTTC	CATSSGDIGQYF
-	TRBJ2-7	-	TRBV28	TGTGCCAGCAGTCCACCCTACTACGAGCAGTACTTC	CASSPPYYEQYF
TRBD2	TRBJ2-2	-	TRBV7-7	TGTCCGAAAAGCGGGGGGGGCACCGGGGAGCTGTTTTTT	CPKSGGGTGELFF
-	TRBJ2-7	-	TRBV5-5	TGTGCCAGCAGCTTGACTGGAGAAGAGCAGTACTTC	CASSLTGEEQYF
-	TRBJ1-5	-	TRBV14	TGTGCCAGCAGCCAAGAAGGGGGATGGCCCCAGCATTTT	CASSQEGGWPQHF
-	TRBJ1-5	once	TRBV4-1	TGCGCCAGCAGCCAAGACCCAGTCAATCAGCCCCAGCATTTT	CASSQDPVNQPQHF
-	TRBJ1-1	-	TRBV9	TGTGCCAGCAGCGTAGCTCAGGGGAACACTGAAGCTTTCTTT	CASSVAQGNTEAFF
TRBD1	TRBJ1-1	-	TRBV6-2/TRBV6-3	TGTGCCAGCAGTTACTCGATAGGACAGGGGTTCGGTGAAGCTTTCTTT	CASSYSIGQGFGEAFF
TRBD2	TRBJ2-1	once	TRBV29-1	TGCAGCGTTGGACTAGCGGGAGACAATGAGCAGTTCTTC	CSVGLAGDNEQFF
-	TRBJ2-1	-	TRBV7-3	TGTGCCAGCAGCTCCACAGGGTCCGATGAGCAGTTCTTC	CASSSTGSDEQFF
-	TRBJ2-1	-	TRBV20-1	TGCAGTGCTACCCCGACTGGGAGGAGCAGCAATGAGCAGTTCTTC	CSATPTGRSSNEQFF
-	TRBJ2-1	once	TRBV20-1	TGCAGTGCTAGAGATAAAGGGGGCTACAATGAGCAGTTCTTC	CSARDKGGYNEQFF
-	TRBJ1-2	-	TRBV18	TGTGCCAGCTCACCACCGCTGGGGGGCCCTAGGTTGTATGGCTACACCTTC	CASSPPLGGPRLYGYTF
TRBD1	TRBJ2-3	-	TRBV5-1	TGCGCCAGCAGCTTTCCGGGACAGGGAAGCACAGATACGCAGTATTTT	CASSFPGQGSTDTQYF
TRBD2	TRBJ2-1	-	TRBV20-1	TGCAGTGCTAGAGTCTTTGGGACTAGCGGGACGAGCTCCTACAATGAGCAGTTCTTC	CSARVFGTSGTSSYNEQFF
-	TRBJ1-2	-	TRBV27	TGTGCCAGCAGTTCACATTCTACTAACTATGGCTACACCTTC	CASSSHSTNYGYTF
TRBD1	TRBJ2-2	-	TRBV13	TGTGCCAGCAGCTTCCCTACAGGGGGCCTACAACCGAACACCGGGGAGCTGTTTTTT	CASSFPTGGLQPNTGELFF
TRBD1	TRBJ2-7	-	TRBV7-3	TGTGCCAGCAGCCCATTTGGACAGGGGGCTTCCTACGAGCAGTACTTC	CASSPFGQGASYEQYF
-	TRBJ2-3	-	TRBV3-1	TGTGCCAGCAGCCAAGAGTGGTCAGATACGCAGTATTTT	CASSQEWSDTQYF
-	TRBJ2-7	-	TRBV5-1	TGCGCCAGCAGGGCGGGACAGCTGTCCTACGAGCAGTACTTC	CASRAGQLSYEQYF
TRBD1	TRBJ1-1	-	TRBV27	TGTGCCAGCAGTTTATCGACAGGGTTTGGTGAAGCTTTCTTT	CASSLSTGFGEAFF
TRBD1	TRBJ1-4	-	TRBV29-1	TGCAGCGTTGAAGACGGGACAGATGAAAAACTGTTTTTT	CSVEDGTDEKLFF
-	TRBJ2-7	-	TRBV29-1	TGCAGCGTTGAAGATCGTAGGGACTACGAGCAGTACTTC	CSVEDRRDYEQYF
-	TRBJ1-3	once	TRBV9	TGTGCCAGCAGCCCAGGACGGATCTCTGGAAACACCATATATTTT	CASSPGRISGNTIYF
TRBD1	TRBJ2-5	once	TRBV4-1	TGCGCCAGCAGGCCGACAGGGGGACCCGAGACCCAGTACTTC	CASRPTGGPETQYF
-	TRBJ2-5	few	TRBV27	TGTGCCAGCAGTTTGCCGGGGGGCGAGACCCAGTACTTC	CASSLPGGETQYF
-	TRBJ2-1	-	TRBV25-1	TGTGCCAGCAGTGTGGGGAGTCCTAATGAGCAGTTCTTC	CASSVGSPNEQFF
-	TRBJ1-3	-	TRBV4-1	TGCGCCAGCAGCCAAGAGCGTAGCTCTGGAAACACCATATATTTT	CASSQERSSGNTIYF
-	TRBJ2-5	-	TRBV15	TGTGCCACCAGCCCCTTTGGGGCAGAGGTAGAGACCCAGTACTTC	CATSPFGAEVETQYF
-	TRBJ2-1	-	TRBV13	TGTGCCAGCAGCGAGGAGGCCCGTTACAATGAGCAGTTCTTC	CASSEEARYNEQFF
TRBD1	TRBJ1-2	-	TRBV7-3	TGTGCCAGCAGCCCAACAGGAGGGGGCGCTGGGGGCTACACCTTC	CASSPTGGGAGGYTF
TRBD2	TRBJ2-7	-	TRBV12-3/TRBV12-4	TGTGCCAGCAGCCTTTCGGGGGGGGGCTACGAGCAGTACTTC	CASSLSGGGYEQYF
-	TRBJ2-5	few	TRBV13	TGTGCCAGCAGCTTAGGGGGGTTGGAGACCCAGTACTTC	CASSLGGLETQYF